The present T cell receptor (beta chain) was sequenced within a study of blood T cell repertoires in COVID-19. Study-level information: There were acute and convalescent COVID-19 samples, and they came from the United States, Italy and Spain. T cells, B-cell-depleted T cells, or PBMCs supplied cDNA or gDNA.

Seattle patient enrollment occurred during active infection, with longitudinal follow-up thereafter. As handled by the study authors: Using reference gene primer amplification, nucleated cell counts were estimated. Method: immunoSEQ multiplex PCR; TCRdb's copy keeps in-frame clones and lacks some. V and J calls and clone size are copied from that table; D and trimming were computed from the DNA. This sample has approximately 97,000 clones; roughly 87% occur once, and the top ten carry approximately 5%. The CDR3 contains 15 residues. Looked up from germline, CDR1 is LGHNT and CDR2 is FRNRAP. V gave up 5 bases and J gave up 2 bases, with 13 bases separating them.

The V and J genes are TRBV12-5 and TRBJ1-5; D may be TRBD1 (6 bases). Sequencing used peripheral blood. The source is a woman aged 45-65 years with COVID-19, enrolled during active disease. CDR3 in DNA: TGTGCTAGTGGTACCCGTGGGGGCGGCAATCAGCCCCAGCATTTT. Its protein product is CASGTRGGGNQPQHF.